This TCR beta chain was captured in a study of cytomegalovirus exposure and HLA in healthy donors. Remarks on this clone: Its antigen is undetermined.

Unmatched junction bases numbered 4, after V lost 10 bases and J lost 0 bases. The germline V gene has CDR1 LNHDA and CDR2 SQIVND (reference sequence). This CDR3 contains 13 residues. Study-wide findings and caveats: TCR beta chains numbering more than 150 were designated cytomegalovirus-associated. In a later analysis, TCR beta V- and J-gene trimming was associated with a missense DCLRE1C variant.

The PCR used 60 Vbeta and 13 Jbeta primers. Methods used by the authors: A later analysis tallied 75 million to 80 million unique TCR beta chains, approximately 11 million of them shared. The table came from immunoSEQ multiplex PCR; TCRdb's copy has only in-frame clones and leaves some out. V and J calls plus clone size are reproduced from that table; the DNA served to infer D and trimming. The table for this sample gives some 200,000 clones. This chain links TRBV19 with TRBJ1-1, with 8 bases aligning to TRBD1. The sequencing sample was made of PBMCs. This TCR was recovered from a woman between 18 and 29 years old in good health and CMV-seropositive. For the CDR3, the DNA is TGTGCCATAAGGACAGGGATGAACACTGAAGCTTTCTTT. It translates to CAIRTGMNTEAFF.